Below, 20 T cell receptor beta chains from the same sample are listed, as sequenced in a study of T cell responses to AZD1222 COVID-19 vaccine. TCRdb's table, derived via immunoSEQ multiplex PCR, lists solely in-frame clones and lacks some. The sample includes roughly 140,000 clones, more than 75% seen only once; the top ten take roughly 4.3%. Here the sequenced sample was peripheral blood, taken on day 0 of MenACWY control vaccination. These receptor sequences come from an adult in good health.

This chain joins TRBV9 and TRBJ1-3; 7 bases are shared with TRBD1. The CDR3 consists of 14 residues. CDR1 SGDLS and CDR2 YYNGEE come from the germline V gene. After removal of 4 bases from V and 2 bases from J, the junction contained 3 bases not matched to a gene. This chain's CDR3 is CASSPGTAGNTIYF. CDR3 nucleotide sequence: TGTGCCAGCAGCCCAGGGACAGCTGGAAACACCATATATTTT.

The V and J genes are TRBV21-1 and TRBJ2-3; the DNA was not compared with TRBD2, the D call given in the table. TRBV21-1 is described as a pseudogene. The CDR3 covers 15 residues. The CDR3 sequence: CASSEGGPLTDTQYF. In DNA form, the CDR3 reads TGTGCCAGCAGCGAGGGAGGGCCACTCACAGATACGCAGTATTTT.

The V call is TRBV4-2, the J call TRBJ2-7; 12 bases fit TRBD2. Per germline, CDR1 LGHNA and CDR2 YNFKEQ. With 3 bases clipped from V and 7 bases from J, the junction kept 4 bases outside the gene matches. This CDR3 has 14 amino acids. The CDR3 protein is CASSHPLAGGEQYF. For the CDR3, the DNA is TGTGCCAGCAGCCACCCCCTAGCGGGGGGGGAGCAGTACTTC.

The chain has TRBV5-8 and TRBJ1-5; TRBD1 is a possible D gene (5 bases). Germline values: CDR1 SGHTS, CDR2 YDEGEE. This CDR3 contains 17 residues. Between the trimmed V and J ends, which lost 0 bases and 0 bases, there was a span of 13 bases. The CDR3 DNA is TGTGCCAGCAGCTTGGCCGGGGGAGCCTATAGCAATCAGCCCCAGCATTTT. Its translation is CASSLAGGAYSNQPQHF. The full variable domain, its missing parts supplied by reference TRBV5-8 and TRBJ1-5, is EAGVTQSPTHLIKTRGQQATLRCSPISGHTSVYWYQQALGLGLQFLLWYDEGEERNRGNFPPRFSGRQFPNYSSELNVNALELEDSALYLCASSLAGGAYSNQPQHFGDGTRLSIL.

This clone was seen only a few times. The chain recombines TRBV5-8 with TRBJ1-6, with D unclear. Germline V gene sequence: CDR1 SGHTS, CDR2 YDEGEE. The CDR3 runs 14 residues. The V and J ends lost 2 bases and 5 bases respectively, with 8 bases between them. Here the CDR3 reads CASSFGRNNSPLHF. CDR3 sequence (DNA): TGTGCCAGCAGCTTTGGCAGAAATAATTCACCCCTCCACTTT.

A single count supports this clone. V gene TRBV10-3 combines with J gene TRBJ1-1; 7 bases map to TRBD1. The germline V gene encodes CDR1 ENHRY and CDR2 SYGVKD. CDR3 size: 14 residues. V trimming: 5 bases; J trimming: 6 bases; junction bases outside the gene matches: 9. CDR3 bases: TGTGCCATCAGTTATCGACAGGGTGACGCTGAAGCTTTCTTT. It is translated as CAISYRQGDAEAFF.

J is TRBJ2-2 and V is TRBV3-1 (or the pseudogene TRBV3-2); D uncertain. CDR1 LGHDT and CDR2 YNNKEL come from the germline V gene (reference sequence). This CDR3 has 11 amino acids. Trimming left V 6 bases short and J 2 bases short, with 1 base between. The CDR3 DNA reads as TGTGCCAGCAGTAACACCGGGGAGCTGTTTTTT. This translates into CASSNTGELFF.

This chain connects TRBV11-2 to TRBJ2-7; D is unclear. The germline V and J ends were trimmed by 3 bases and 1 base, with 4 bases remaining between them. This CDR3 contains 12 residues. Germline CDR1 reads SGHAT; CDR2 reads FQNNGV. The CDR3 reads CASSLASYEQYF. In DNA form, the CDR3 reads TGTGCCAGCAGCTTGGCGTCCTACGAGCAGTACTTC.

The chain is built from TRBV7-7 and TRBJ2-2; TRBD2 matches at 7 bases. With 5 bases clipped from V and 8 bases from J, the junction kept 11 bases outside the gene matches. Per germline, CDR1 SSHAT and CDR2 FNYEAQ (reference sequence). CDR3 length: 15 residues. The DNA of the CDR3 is TGTGCCAGCAGCCCCGGGACTACCCCTCGAGGGGAGCTGTTTTTT. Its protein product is CASSPGTTPRGELFF.

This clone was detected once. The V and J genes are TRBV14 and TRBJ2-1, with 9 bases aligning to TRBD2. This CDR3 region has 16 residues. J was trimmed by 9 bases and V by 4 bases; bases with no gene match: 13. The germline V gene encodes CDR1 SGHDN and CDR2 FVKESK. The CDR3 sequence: CASSLALVAGDSEQFF. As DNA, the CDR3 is TGTGCCAGCAGCCTAGCGTTGGTAGCGGGGGATTCTGAGCAGTTCTTC.

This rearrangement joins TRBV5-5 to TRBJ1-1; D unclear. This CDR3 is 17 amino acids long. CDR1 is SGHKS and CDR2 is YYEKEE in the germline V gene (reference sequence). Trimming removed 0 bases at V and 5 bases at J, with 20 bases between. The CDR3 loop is CASSLGAPGLRRTEAFF. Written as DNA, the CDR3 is TGTGCCAGCAGCTTGGGGGCACCGGGTCTCAGGAGGACTGAAGCTTTCTTT. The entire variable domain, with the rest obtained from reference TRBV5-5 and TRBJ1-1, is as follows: DAGVTQSPTHLIKTRGQQVTLRCSPISGHKSVSWYQQVLGQGPQFIFQYYEKEERGRGNFPDRFSARQFPNYSSELNVNALLLGDSALYLCASSLGAPGLRRTEAFFGQGTRLTVV.

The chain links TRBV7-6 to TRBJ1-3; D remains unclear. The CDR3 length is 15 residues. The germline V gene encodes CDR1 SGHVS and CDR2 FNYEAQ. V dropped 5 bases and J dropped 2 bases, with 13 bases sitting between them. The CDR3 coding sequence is TGTGCCAGCAGCCTATTTCAGGCGGCTGGAAACACCATATATTTT. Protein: CASSLFQAAGNTIYF.

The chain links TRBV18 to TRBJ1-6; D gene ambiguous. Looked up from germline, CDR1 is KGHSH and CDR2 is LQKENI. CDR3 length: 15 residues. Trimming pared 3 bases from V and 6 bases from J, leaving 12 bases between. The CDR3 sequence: CASSPRGAANSPLHF. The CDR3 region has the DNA TGTGCCAGCTCACCGCGGGGTGCCGCTAATTCACCCCTCCACTTT.

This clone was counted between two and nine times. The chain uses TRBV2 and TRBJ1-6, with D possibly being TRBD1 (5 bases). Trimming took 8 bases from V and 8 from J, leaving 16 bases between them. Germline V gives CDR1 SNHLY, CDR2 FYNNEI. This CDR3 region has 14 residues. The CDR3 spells CASGGRGLHSPLHF. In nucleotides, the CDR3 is TGTGCCAGCGGGGGGAGGGGCCTCCATTCACCCCTCCACTTT. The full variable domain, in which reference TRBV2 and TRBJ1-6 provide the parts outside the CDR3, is EPEVTQTPSHQVTQMGQEVILRCVPISNHLYFYWYRQILGQKVEFLVSFYNNEISEKSEIFDDQFSVERPDGSNFTLKIRSTKLEDSAMYFCASGGRGLHSPLHFGNGTRLTVT.

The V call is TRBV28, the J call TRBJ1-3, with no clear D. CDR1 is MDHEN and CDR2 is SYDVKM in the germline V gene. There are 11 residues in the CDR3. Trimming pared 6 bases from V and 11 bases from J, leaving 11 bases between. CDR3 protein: CASSTEHSIYF. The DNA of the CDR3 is TGTGCCAGCAGCACGGAACATTCCATATATTTT.

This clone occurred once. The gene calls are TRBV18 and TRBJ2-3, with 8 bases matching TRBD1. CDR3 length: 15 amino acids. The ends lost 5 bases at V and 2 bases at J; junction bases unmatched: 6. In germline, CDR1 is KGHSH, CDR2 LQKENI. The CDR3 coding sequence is TGTGCCAGCTCAAGGGACAGGTGGTTCACAGATACGCAGTATTTT. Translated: CASSRDRWFTDTQYF.

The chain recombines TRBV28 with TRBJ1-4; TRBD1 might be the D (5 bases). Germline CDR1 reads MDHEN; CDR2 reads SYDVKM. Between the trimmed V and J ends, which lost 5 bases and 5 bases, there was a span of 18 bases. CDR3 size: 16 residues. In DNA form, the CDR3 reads TGTGCCAGCAGTCCGGACCCAGGGAAGGGGAATGAAAAACTGTTTTTT. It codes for CASSPDPGKGNEKLFF.

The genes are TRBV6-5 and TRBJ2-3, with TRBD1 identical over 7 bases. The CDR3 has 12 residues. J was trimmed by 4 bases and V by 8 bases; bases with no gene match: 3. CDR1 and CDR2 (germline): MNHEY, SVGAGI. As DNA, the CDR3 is TGTGCCAGCCGACAGGGACCAGATACGCAGTATTTT. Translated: CASRQGPDTQYF.

CDR3 residues: CASSPGTGNTIYF. The CDR3 coding sequence is TGTGCCAGCAGCCCAGGGACTGGAAACACCATATATTTT. The chain couples TRBV16 to TRBJ1-3; maybe TRBD1 (5 bases). Trimming shortened V by 4 bases and J by 2 bases, and 6 bases separated the two germline ends. This CDR3 region has 13 residues. Germline V gene lookup returns CDR1 KGHSY and CDR2 FQNENV.

The CDR3 bases are TGTGCCAGTAGTCCCGGGACAGGGGCGTTTCAGCCCCAGCATTTT. Its protein is CASSPGTGAFQPQHF. The chain joins TRBV19 to TRBJ1-5; 10 bases agree with TRBD1. Germline V gene data show CDR1 as LNHDA and CDR2 as SQIVND (reference sequence). Trimming at V came to 5 bases and at J to 6 bases, leaving 7 bases not matched to a gene. The CDR3 extends over 15 amino acids.